This record concerns one T cell receptor beta chain sequence. Its antigen is not known. The data derive from a study of T cell responses to AZD1222 COVID-19 vaccine. Produced via immunoSEQ multiplex PCR; TCRdb's table is partial and in-frame only. The sample shows tens of thousands of clones, over 60% of them seen only once. Study results and limitations: Recipients of AZD1222 seropositive at baseline numbered only 6 or 7. Females made up more of the donors, who were largely white British, and clonal diversity may have come out too low. Spike was spanned by vaccine-associated CD4 TCRs, with dominance at 160-218 and 743-854.

The sequenced sample was peripheral blood, obtained 28 days after the second AZD1222 dose. This clonotype originated in an adult who received the AZD1222 COVID-19 vaccine.

CDR3 in DNA: TGTGCCAGCAGGGGCTTGACAGCCTACACCTTC. Translation gives CASRGLTAYTF. V usage is TRBV6-5 and J usage is TRBJ1-2, with a weak D call TRBD1 (5 bases). Per germline, CDR1 MNHEY and CDR2 SVGAGI. Trimming left V 6 bases short and J 10 bases short, with 12 bases between. This CDR3 has 11 amino acids.